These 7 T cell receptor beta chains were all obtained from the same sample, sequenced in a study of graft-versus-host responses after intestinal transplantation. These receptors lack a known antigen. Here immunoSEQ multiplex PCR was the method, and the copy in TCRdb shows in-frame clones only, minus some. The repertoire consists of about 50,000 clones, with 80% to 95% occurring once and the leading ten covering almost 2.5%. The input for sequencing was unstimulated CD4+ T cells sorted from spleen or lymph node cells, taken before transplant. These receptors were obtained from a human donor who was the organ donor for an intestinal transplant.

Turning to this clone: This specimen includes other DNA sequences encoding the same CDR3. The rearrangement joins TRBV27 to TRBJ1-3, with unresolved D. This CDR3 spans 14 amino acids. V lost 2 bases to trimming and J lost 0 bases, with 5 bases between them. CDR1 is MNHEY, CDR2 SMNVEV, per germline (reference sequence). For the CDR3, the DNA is TGTGCCAGCAGTTTAAGACACTCTGGAAACACCATATATTTT. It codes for CASSLRHSGNTIYF.

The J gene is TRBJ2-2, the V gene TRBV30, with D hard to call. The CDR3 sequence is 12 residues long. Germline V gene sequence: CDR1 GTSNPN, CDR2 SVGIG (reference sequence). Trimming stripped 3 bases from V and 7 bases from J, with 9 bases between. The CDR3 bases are TGTGCCTGGAGCGCGTCAGGCGGGGAGCTGTTTTTT. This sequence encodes CAWSASGGELFF.

CDR3: CASRQGNQPQHF. CDR3 DNA sequence: TGTGCCAGCAGACAGGGAAATCAGCCCCAGCATTTT. This sequence joins TRBV2 and TRBJ1-5, with D perhaps matching TRBD1 (6 bases). CDR3 length equals 12 residues. Germline loops: CDR1 SNHLY, CDR2 FYNNEI. V lost 6 bases to trimming and J lost 4 bases, with 7 bases between them. The variable domain in full, completed from reference TRBV2 and TRBJ1-5, reads EPEVTQTPSHQVTQMGQEVILRCVPISNHLYFYWYRQILGQKVEFLVSFYNNEISEKSEIFDDQFSVERPDGSNFTLKIRSTKLEDSAMYFCASRQGNQPQHFGDGTRLSIL.

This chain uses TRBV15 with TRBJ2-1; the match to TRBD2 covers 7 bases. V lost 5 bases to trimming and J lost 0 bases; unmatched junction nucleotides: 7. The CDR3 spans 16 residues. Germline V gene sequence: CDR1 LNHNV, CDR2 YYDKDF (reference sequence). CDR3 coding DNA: TGTGCCACCAGCGGAAAGCGGGAAGGCTCCTACAATGAGCAGTTCTTC. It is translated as CATSGKREGSYNEQFF.

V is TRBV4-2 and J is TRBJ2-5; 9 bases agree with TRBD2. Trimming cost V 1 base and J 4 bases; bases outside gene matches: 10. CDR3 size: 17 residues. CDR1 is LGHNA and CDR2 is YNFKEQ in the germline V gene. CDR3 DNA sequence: TGTGCCAGCAGCCAAGTGGGGGAGCTAGCGGGACCAGAGACCCAGTACTTC. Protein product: CASSQVGELAGPETQYF.

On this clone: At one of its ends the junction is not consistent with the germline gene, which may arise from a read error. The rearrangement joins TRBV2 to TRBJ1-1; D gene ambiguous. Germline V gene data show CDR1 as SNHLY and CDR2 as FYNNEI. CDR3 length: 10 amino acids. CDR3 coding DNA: TGTGCCAGCAGAAACTCGGACTACCTCTTT. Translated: CASRNSDYLF.

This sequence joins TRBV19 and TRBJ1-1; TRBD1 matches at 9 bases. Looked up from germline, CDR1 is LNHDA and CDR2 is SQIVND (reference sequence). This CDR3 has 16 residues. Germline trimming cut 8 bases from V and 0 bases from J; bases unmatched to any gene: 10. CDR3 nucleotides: TGTGCCAGTCTCAGACAGGGGGGACCTTTGAACACTGAAGCTTTCTTT. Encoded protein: CASLRQGGPLNTEAFF. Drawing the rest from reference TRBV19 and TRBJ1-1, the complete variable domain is DGGITQSPKYLFRKEGQNVTLSCEQNLNHDAMYWYRQDPGQGLRLIYYSQIVNDFQKGDIAEGYSVSREKKESFPLTVTSAQKNPTAFYLCASLRQGGPLNTEAFFGQGTRLTVV.